The 8 T cell receptor beta chains given below trace back to one sample, sequenced in a study of cytomegalovirus exposure and HLA in healthy donors. 13 Jbeta primers and 60 Vbeta primers were used for the PCR. The protocol was immunoSEQ multiplex PCR, while the TCRdb copy is restricted to in-frame clones and leaves out a portion. The data hold 35,000 to 45,000 clones, with almost 70% observed a single time. The sample consisted of PBMCs. Receptors originate from a man aged 25-40 years in good health and CMV-seronegative.

The rearrangement links TRBV7-8 to TRBJ2-6; D remains unclear. Trimming pared 1 base from V and 0 bases from J, leaving 7 bases between. CDR1 SGHVS and CDR2 FQNEAQ come from the germline V gene. The CDR3 runs to 16 residues. This CDR3 reads CASSLVAISGANVLTF. The CDR3 bases are TGTGCCAGCAGCTTAGTTGCGATCTCTGGGGCCAACGTCCTGACTTTC.

The rearrangement links TRBV4-1 to TRBJ1-1, with 7 bases fitting TRBD1. The CDR3 extends over 16 amino acids. Germline values: CDR1 MGHRA, CDR2 YSYEKL. V was clipped by 3 bases and J by 0 bases; unmatched bases: 7. CDR3 residues: CASSQKTGYLNTEAFF. The DNA of the CDR3 is TGCGCCAGCAGCCAGAAGACAGGGTATTTGAACACTGAAGCTTTCTTT.

This chain connects TRBV4-3 to TRBJ2-7; 15 positions match TRBD2. The CDR3 spans 17 residues. The germline V gene has CDR1 LGHNA and CDR2 YSLEER. The V gene end was trimmed by 4 bases and the J gene end by 3 bases; junction bases not matched to a gene: 7. CDR3 in amino acids: CASSPRTSGGDFYEQYF. Written as DNA, the CDR3 is TGCGCCAGCAGCCCCCGGACTAGCGGGGGGGACTTCTACGAGCAGTACTTC.

The rearrangement joins TRBV29-1 to TRBJ2-7; 9 bases match TRBD1. Trimming removed 7 bases from V and 4 bases from J; junction bases left unmatched: 2. This CDR3 region has 11 residues. Looked up from germline, CDR1 is SQVTM and CDR2 is ANQGSEA. In nucleotides, the CDR3 is TGCAGCGCCGGACAGGGGTACGAGCAGTACTTC. Its translation: CSAGQGYEQYF.

The chain links TRBV6-1 to TRBJ1-1, with D unclear. Trimming removed 3 bases at V and 12 bases at J, with 11 bases between. CDR1 is MNHNS, CDR2 SASEGT, per germline. CDR3 length: 11 residues. The DNA of the CDR3 is TGTGCCAGCAGTGATTGGCGGAGGACTTTCTTT. Translated: CASSDWRRTFF.

The chain links TRBV28 to TRBJ2-2; D might be TRBD2 (5 bases). The germline V gene encodes CDR1 MDHEN and CDR2 SYDVKM. The CDR3 spans 14 residues. V was cut by 7 bases and J by 3 bases, with 12 bases left in between. The DNA for the CDR3 is TGTGCCAGCACCGTCCCGGAGGACACCGGGGAGCTGTTTTTT. This sequence encodes CASTVPEDTGELFF.

This clone occurred a few times. J is TRBJ1-5 and V is TRBV4-1; 7 bases match TRBD1. J lost 7 bases, V lost 4 bases, and 10 bases had no gene match. CDR3 length: 15 residues. Germline CDR1 is MGHRA and CDR2 is YSYEKL. The CDR3 protein is CASSRNRGNSQPQHF. DNA of the CDR3: TGCGCCAGCAGCCGCAACAGGGGTAATTCCCAGCCCCAGCATTTT.

This sequence joins TRBV5-1 and TRBJ2-7, with TRBD2 matching over 8 bases. CDR3 length: 14 residues. The junction had 13 bases not matched to a gene; V was cut back by 7 bases and J by 7 bases. Germline V gene sequence: CDR1 SGHRS, CDR2 YFSETQ. CDR3: CASAPSGGAREQYF. CDR3 DNA: TGCGCCAGCGCCCCGTCGGGGGGGGCGAGGGAGCAGTACTTC.